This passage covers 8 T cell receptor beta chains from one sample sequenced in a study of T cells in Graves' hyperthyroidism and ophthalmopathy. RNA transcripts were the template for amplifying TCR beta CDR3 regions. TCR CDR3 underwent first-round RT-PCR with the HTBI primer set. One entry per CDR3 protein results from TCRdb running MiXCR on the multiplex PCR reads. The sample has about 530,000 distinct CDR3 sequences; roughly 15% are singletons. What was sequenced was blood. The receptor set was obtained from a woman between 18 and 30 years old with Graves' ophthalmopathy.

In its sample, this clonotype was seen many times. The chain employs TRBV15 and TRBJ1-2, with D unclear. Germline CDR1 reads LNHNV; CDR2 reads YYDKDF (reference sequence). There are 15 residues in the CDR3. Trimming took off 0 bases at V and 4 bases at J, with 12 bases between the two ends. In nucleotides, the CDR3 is TGTGCCACCAGCAGAGATCGGGAAGGCCTCTATGGCTACACCTTC. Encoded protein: CATSRDREGLYGYTF. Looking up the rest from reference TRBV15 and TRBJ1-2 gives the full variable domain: DAMVIQNPRYQVTQFGKPVTLSCSQTLNHNVMYWYQQKSSQAPKLLFHYYDKDFNNEADTPDNFQSRRPNTSFCFLDIRSPGLGDTAMYLCATSRDREGLYGYTFGSGTRLTVV.

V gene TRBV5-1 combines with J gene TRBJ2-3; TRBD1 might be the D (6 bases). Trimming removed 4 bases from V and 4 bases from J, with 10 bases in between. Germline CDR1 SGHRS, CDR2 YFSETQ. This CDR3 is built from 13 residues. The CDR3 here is CASSITGSDTQYF. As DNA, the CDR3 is TGCGCCAGCAGCATAACAGGGTCAGATACGCAGTATTTT.

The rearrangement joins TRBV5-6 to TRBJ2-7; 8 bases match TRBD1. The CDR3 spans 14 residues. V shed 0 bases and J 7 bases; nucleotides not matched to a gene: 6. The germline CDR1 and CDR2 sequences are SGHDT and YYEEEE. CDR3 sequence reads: CASSLGTGNNEQYF. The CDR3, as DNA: TGTGCCAGCAGCTTGGGGACAGGGAATAATGAGCAGTACTTC.

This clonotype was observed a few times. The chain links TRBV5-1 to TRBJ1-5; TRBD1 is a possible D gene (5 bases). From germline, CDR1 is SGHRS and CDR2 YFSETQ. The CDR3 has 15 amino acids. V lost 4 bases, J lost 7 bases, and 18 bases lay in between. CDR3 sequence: CASSADPGEGQPQHF. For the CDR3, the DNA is TGCGCCAGCAGCGCCGACCCGGGGGAGGGACAGCCCCAGCATTTT. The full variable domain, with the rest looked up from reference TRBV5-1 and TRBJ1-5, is KAGVTQTPRYLIKTRGQQVTLSCSPISGHRSVSWYQQTPGQGLQFLFEYFSETQRNKGNFPGRFSGRQFSNSRSEMNVSTLELGDSALYLCASSADPGEGQPQHFGDGTRLSIL.

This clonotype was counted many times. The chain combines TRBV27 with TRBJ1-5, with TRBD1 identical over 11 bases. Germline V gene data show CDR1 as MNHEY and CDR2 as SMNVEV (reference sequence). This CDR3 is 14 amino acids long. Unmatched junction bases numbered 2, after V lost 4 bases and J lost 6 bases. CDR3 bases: TGTGCCAGCAGTTGGGACAGGGGGTCTCAGCCCCAGCATTTT. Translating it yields CASSWDRGSQPQHF.

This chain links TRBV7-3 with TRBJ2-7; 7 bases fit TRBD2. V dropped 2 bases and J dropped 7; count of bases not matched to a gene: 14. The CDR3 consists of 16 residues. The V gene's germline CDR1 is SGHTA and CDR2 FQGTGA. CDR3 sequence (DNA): TGTGCCAGCAGCTTAGAAGGCGGGAGAGACGTCTCTGAGCAGTACTTC. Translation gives CASSLEGGRDVSEQYF.

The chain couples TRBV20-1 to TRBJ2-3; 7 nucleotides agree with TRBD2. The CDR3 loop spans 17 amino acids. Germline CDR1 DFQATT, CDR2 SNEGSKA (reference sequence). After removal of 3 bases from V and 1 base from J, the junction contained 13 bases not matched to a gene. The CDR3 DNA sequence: TGCAGTGCTAGTGGGTGGAGCGGGAATGCGGGCACAGATACGCAGTATTTT. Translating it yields CSASGWSGNAGTDTQYF.

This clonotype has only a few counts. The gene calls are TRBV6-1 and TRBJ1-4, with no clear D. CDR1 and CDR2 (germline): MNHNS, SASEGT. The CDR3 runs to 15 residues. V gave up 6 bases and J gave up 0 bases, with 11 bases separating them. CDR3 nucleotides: TGTGCCAGCAGCCAGTACGGAGCAACTAATGAAAAACTGTTTTTT. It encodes CASSQYGATNEKLFF.